The 9 T cell receptor beta chains below all came from one sample that was sequenced in a study of T cell responses to AZD1222 COVID-19 vaccine. Here immunoSEQ multiplex PCR was the method, and the copy in TCRdb shows in-frame clones only, minus some. The repertoire holds around 200,000 clones, around 94% seen once, with around 1.6% in the top ten. Sequences were derived from peripheral blood, sampled 28 days after the second AZD1222 dose. The receptor set was obtained from an adult who received the AZD1222 COVID-19 vaccine.

This clone appeared a single time. The chain carries TRBV24-1 and TRBJ2-5; unclear D gene. Germline CDR1 KGHDR, CDR2 SFDVKD. CDR3 length equals 15 residues. V dropped 4 bases and J dropped 4 bases, with 15 bases sitting between them. CDR3 DNA sequence: TGTGCCACCAGTGACCGTCGACCCGGAGTAGAGACCCAGTACTTC. Amino acids: CATSDRRPGVETQYF.

CDR3 residues: CASSAGARVGYTF. CDR3 DNA: TGTGCCAGCAGCGCTGGGGCAAGAGTTGGCTACACCTTC. The chain is built from TRBV6-5 and TRBJ1-2; tentative D call: TRBD1 (5 bases). Trimming cost V 6 bases and J 7 bases, with 15 bases left between them. The V gene's germline CDR1 is MNHEY and CDR2 SVGAGI. CDR3 size: 13 residues.

The chain is built from TRBV7-9 and TRBJ1-1; 7 bases are shared with TRBD1. CDR3 length equals 14 residues. The germline V gene encodes CDR1 SEHNR and CDR2 FQNEAQ (reference sequence). J was trimmed by 10 bases and V by 2 bases; bases with no gene match: 10. Written as DNA, the CDR3 is TGTGCCAGCAGCTTACGTAACAGGGGAGAAGGAGCTTTCTTT. It encodes CASSLRNRGEGAFF.

V usage is TRBV29-1 and J usage is TRBJ2-7, with D possibly being TRBD1 or TRBD2 (5 bases each). V lost 4 bases and J lost 3, with 13 bases in between. The V gene's germline CDR1 is SQVTM and CDR2 ANQGSEA. CDR3 length: 13 amino acids. The CDR3, as DNA: TGCAGCGTTGGGGGGAGCACTTTCTACGAGCAGTACTTC. Protein: CSVGGSTFYEQYF.

The chain recombines TRBV25-1 with TRBJ1-2; weak D call: TRBD1 (6 bases). This CDR3 region has 16 residues. Germline V gene lookup returns CDR1 MGHDK and CDR2 SYGVNS. Trimming stripped 1 base from V and 2 bases from J, with 14 bases between. The CDR3 DNA follows: TGTGCCAGCAGTGAATTAGGAGGGGGAGCCAACTATGGCTACACCTTC. Protein product: CASSELGGGANYGYTF.

V and J are TRBV5-5 and TRBJ1-2; D may be TRBD1 (6 bases). The ends were cut back, 2 bases at V and 5 bases at J, with 16 bases in the middle. Germline CDR1 SGHKS, CDR2 YYEKEE (reference sequence). CDR3 length: 15 amino acids. Here the CDR3 reads CASSLQGSAGYGYTF. The CDR3 bases are TGTGCCAGCAGCTTACAGGGTAGCGCGGGATATGGCTACACCTTC.

Remarks on this clone: Different DNA sequences within this sample yield the same CDR3. V is TRBV5-6 and J is TRBJ1-4, with no clear D. Germline values: CDR1 SGHDT, CDR2 YYEEEE. Trimming left V 2 bases short and J 5 bases short, with 1 base between. CDR3 size: 11 residues. The CDR3 is CASSLNEKLFF. The CDR3 DNA follows: TGTGCCAGCAGCTTAAATGAAAAACTGTTTTTT.

The rearrangement joins TRBV9 to TRBJ2-2; 8 nucleotides agree with TRBD1. The CDR3 runs 17 residues. The V gene end was trimmed by 0 bases and the J gene end by 7 bases; junction bases not matched to a gene: 11. Germline loops: CDR1 SGDLS, CDR2 YYNGEE. The CDR3 DNA reads as TGTGCCAGCAGCGTAGGTCACGGGCAGGGGGCCGGCGGGGAGCTGTTTTTT. It translates to CASSVGHGQGAGGELFF.

The V call is TRBV3-1 (or the pseudogene TRBV3-2), the J call TRBJ1-2; 7 nucleotides agree with TRBD1. The V segment lost 7 bases and the J segment 7 bases; nucleotides outside the gene matches: 12. This CDR3 spans 14 amino acids. Germline CDR1 reads LGHDT; CDR2 reads YNNKEL (reference sequence). The CDR3 nucleotides read TGTGCCAGCACCCTAGGACAGGCCAAAGGTGGCTACACCTTC. Its translation is CASTLGQAKGGYTF.